A single sample is the source of the 2 T cell receptor beta chains below, sequenced in a study of PD-L1 blockade in urothelial cancer. Only in-frame clones appear in the TCRdb table, and some are missing; sequencing was by immunoSEQ multiplex PCR. The repertoire consists of about 49,000 clones, with roughly nine tenths occurring once and the leading ten covering about 8%. This specimen was PBMCs, taken around atezolizumab (anti-PD-L1) treatment. These receptors came from a man in his sixties with urothelial cancer.

V and J are TRBV4-1 and TRBJ1-5; D is perhaps TRBD1 (6 bases). Germline CDR1 is MGHRA and CDR2 is YSYEKL. Trimming took off 1 base at V and 7 bases at J, with 14 bases between the two ends. This CDR3 is built from 15 residues. The CDR3 protein is CASSQGVTGKQPQHF. CDR3 DNA sequence: TGCGCCAGCAGCCAAGGAGTCACAGGGAAACAGCCCCAGCATTTT.

This chain connects TRBV5-1 to TRBJ2-2, with TRBD2 as a possible D gene (5 bases). Looked up from germline, CDR1 is SGHRS and CDR2 is YFSETQ. This CDR3 is built from 17 residues. V was pared by 1 base and J by 3 bases, with 16 bases between. The CDR3 loop reads CASSLIVLGADTGELFF. As DNA, the CDR3 is TGCGCCAGCAGCTTGATCGTTCTGGGAGCGGACACCGGGGAGCTGTTTTTT.